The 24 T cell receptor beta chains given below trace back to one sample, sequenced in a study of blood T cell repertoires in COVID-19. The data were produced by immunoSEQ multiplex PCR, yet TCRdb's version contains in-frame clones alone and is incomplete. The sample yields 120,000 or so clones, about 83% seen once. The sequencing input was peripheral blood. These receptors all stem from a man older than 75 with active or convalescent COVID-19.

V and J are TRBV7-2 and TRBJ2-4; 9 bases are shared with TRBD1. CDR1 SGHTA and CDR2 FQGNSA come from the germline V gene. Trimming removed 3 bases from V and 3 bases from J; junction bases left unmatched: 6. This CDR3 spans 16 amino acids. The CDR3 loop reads CASSFGGTGIKNIQYF. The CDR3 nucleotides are TGTGCCAGCAGCTTCGGCGGGACAGGGATCAAAAACATTCAGTACTTC.

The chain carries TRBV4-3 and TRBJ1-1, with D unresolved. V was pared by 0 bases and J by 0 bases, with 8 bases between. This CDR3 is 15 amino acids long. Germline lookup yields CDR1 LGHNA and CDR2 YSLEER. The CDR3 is CASSQDNNMNTEAFF. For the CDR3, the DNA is TGCGCCAGCAGCCAAGACAACAACATGAACACTGAAGCTTTCTTT.

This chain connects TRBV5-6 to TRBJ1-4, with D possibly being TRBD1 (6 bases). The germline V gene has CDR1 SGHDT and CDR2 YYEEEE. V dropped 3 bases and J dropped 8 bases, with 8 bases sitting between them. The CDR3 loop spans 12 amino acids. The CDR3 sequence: CASSSDREKLFF. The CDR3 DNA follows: TGTGCCAGCAGCTCCGACAGGGAAAAACTGTTTTTT.

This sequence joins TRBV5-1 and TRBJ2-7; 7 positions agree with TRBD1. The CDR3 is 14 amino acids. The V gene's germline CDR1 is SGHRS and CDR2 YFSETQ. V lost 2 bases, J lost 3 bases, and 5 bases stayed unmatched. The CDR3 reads CASSFTGTDYEQYF. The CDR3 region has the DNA TGCGCCAGCAGCTTCACCGGGACAGACTACGAGCAGTACTTC.

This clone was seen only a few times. The CDR3 nucleotides are TGTGCCAGCAGCCCGGACAGGGCTACCTATGGCTACACCTTC. Protein product: CASSPDRATYGYTF. The rearrangement joins TRBV5-4 to TRBJ1-2; 8 positions match TRBD1. Looked up from germline, CDR1 is SGHNT and CDR2 is YYREEE (reference sequence). The V and J ends lost 4 bases and 4 bases, in that order; junction bases with no gene match: 6. The CDR3 length is 14 residues.

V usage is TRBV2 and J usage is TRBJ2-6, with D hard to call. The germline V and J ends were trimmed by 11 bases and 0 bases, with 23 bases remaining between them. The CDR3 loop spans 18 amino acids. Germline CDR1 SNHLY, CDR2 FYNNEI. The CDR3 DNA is TGTGCCGTACCCGAATCTGCACTGAAGAGCTCTGGGGCCAACGTCCTGACTTTC. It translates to CAVPESALKSSGANVLTF.

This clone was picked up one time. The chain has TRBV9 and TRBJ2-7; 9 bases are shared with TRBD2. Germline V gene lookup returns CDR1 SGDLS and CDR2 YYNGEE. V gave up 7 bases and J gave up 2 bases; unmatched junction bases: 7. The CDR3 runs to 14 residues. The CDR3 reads CASAGGGAAYEQYF. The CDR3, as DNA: TGTGCCAGCGCGGGCGGGGGGGCGGCCTACGAGCAGTACTTC.

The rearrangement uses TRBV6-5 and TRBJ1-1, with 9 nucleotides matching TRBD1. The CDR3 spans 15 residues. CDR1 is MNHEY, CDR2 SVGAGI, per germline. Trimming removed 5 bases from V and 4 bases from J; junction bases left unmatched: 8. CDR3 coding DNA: TGTGCCAGCAGTCTTGGGACAGGGACTCCCACTGAAGCTTTCTTT. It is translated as CASSLGTGTPTEAFF.

The CDR3, as DNA: TGTGCCAGCAGCCGACAGGGGACGACTTCCTCTGGAAACACCATATATTTT. Translating it yields CASSRQGTTSSGNTIYF. The V and J genes are TRBV7-8 and TRBJ1-3; TRBD1 matches at 8 bases. V shed 5 bases and J 0 bases; nucleotides not matched to a gene: 9. The germline V gene encodes CDR1 SGHVS and CDR2 FQNEAQ. The CDR3 covers 17 residues. Variable domain in full (rest from reference TRBV7-8 and TRBJ1-3): GAGVSQSPRYKVAKRGQDVALRCDPISGHVSLFWYQQALGQGPEFLTYFQNEAQLDKSGLPSDRFFAERPEGSVSTLKIQRTQQEDSAVYLCASSRQGTTSSGNTIYFGEGSWLTVV.

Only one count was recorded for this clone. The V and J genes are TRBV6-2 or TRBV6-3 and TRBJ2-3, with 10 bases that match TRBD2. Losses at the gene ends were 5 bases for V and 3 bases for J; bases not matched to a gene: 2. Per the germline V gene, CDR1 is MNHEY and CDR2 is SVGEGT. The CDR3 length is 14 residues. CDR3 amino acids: CASSLAGDTDTQYF. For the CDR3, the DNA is TGTGCCAGCAGTCTAGCGGGGGATACAGATACGCAGTATTTT.

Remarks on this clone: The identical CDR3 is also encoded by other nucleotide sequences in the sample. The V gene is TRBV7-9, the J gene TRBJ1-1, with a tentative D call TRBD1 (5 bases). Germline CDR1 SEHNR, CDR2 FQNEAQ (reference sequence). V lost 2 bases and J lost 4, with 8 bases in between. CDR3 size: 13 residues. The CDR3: CASSLQGGTEAFF. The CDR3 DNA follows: TGTGCCAGCAGCTTACAGGGAGGCACTGAAGCTTTCTTT.

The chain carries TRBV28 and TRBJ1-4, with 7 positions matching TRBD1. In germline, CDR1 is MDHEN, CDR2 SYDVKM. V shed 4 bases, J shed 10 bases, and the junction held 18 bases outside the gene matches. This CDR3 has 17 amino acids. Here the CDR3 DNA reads TGTGCCAGCAGTTGGGGACAGTGGACTCCCCTCTCGGGAAAACTGTTTTTT. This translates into CASSWGQWTPLSGKLFF. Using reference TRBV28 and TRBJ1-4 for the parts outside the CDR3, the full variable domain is DVKVTQSSRYLVKRTGEKVFLECVQDMDHENMFWYRQDPGLGLRLIYFSYDVKMKEKGDIPEGYSVSREKKERFSLILESASTNQTSMYLCASSWGQWTPLSGKLFFGSGTQLSVL.

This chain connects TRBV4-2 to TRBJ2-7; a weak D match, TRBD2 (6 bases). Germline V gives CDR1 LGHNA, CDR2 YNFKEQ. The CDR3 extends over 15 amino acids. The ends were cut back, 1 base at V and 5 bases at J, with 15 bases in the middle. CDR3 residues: CASSQGAGRGDEQYF. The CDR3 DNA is TGTGCCAGCAGCCAAGGCGCGGGGAGAGGGGACGAGCAGTACTTC.

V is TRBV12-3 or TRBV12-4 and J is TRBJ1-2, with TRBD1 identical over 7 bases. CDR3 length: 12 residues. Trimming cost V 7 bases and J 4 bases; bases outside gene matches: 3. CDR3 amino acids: CASTGTVYGYTF. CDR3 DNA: TGTGCCAGCACCGGGACAGTCTATGGCTACACCTTC.

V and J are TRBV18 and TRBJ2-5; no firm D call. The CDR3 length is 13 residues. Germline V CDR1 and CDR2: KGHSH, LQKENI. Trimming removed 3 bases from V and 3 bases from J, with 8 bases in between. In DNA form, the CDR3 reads TGTGCCAGCTCACCGTATAGAGAAGAGACCCAGTACTTC. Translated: CASSPYREETQYF.

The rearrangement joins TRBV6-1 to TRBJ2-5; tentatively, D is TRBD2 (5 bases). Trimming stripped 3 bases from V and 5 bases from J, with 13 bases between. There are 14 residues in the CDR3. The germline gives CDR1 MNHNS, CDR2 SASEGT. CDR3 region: CASSDWRHDETQYF. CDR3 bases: TGTGCCAGCAGTGATTGGAGGCACGATGAGACCCAGTACTTC.

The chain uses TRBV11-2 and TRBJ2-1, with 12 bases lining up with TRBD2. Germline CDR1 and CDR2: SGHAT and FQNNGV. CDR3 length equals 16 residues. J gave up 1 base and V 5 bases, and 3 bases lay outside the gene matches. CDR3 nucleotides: TGTGCCAGCAGCGTCGGGACTAGCGGGTCCTACAATGAGCAGTTCTTC. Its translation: CASSVGTSGSYNEQFF. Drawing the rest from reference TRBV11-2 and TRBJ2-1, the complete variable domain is EAGVAQSPRYKIIEKRQSVAFWCNPISGHATLYWYQQILGQGPKLLIQFQNNGVVDDSQLPKDRFSAERLKGVDSTLKIQPAKLEDSAVYLCASSVGTSGSYNEQFFGPGTRLTVL.

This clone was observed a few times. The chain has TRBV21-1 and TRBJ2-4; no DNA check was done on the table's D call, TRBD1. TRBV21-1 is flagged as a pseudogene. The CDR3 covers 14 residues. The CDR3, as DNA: TGTGCCAGCAGCAATGGGGCAGCCAAAAACATTCAGTACTTC. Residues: CASSNGAAKNIQYF.

The CDR3 region is CASLTQGAGQPQHF. Here the CDR3 DNA reads TGTGCCAGCTTAACACAGGGGGCTGGACAGCCCCAGCATTTT. The chain is built from TRBV28 and TRBJ1-5, with 9 positions matching TRBD1. CDR3 size: 14 residues. Germline CDR1 is MDHEN and CDR2 is SYDVKM. J was trimmed by 7 bases and V by 8 bases; bases with no gene match: 9.

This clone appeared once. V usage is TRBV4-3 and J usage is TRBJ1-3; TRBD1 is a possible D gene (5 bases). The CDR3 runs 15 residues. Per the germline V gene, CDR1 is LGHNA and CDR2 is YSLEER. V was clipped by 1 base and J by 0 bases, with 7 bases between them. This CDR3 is CASSQGTSSGNTIYF. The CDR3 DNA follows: TGCGCCAGCAGCCAAGGGACAAGCTCTGGAAACACCATATATTTT.

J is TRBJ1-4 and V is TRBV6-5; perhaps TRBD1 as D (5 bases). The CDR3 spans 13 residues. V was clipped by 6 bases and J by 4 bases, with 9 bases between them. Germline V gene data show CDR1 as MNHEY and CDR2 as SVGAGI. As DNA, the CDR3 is TGTGCCAGCAGAGACAGCCGTAATGAAAAACTGTTTTTT. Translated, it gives CASRDSRNEKLFF.

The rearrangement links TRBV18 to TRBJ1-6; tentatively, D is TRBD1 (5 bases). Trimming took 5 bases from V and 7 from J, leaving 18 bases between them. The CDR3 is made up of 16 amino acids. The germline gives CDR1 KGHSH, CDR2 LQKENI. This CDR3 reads CASSTQVLGGNSPLHF. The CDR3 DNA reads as TGTGCCAGCTCAACACAGGTCTTAGGCGGGAATTCACCCCTCCACTTT. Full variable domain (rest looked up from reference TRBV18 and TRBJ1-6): NAGVMQNPRHLVRRRGQEARLRCSPMKGHSHVYWYRQLPEEGLKFMVYLQKENIIDESGMPKERFSAEFPKEGPSILRIQQVVRGDSAAYFCASSTQVLGGNSPLHFGNGTRLTVT.

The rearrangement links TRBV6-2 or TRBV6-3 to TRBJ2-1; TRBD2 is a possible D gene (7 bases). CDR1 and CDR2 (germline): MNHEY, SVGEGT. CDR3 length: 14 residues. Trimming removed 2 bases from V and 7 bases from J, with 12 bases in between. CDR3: CASSYGGASNEQFF. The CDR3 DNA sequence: TGTGCCAGCAGTTACGGGGGGGCGTCTAATGAGCAGTTCTTC.

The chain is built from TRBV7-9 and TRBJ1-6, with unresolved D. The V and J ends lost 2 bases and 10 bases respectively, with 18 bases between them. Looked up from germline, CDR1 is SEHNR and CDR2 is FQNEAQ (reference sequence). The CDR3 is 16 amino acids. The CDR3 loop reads CASSLIPIMEASPLHF. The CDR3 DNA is TGTGCCAGCAGCTTAATCCCTATCATGGAGGCGTCACCCCTCCACTTT.